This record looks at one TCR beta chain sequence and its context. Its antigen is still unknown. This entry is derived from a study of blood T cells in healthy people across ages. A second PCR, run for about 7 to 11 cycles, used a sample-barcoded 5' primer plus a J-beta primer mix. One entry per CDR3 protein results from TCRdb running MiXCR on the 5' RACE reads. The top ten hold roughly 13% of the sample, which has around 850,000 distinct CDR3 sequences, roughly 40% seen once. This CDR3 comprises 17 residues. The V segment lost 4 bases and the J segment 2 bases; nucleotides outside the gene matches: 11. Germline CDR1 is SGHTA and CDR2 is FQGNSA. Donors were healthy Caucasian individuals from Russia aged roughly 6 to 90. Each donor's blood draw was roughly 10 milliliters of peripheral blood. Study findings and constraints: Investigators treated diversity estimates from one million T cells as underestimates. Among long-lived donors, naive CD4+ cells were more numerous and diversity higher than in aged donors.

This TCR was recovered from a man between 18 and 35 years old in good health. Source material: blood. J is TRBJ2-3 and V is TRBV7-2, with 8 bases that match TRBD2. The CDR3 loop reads CASSSGWLAGITDTQYF. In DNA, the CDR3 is TGTGCCAGCAGCTCAGGGTGGTTAGCGGGGATCACAGATACGCAGTATTTT. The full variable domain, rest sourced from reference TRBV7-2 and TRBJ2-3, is GAGVSQSPSNKVTEKGKDVELRCDPISGHTALYWYRQSLGQGLEFLIYFQGNSAPDKSGLPSDRFSAERTGGSVSTLTIQRTQQEDSAVYLCASSSGWLAGITDTQYFGPGTRLTVL.